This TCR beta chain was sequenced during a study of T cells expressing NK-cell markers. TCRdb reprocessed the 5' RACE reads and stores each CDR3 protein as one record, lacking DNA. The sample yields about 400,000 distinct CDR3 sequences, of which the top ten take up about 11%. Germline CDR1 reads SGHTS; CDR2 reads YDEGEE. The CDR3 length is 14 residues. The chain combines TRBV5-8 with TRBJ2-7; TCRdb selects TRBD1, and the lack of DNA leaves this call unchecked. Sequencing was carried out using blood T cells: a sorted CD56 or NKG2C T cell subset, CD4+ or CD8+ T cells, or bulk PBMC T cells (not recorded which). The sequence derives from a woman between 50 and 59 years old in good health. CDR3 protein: CASNPGTVTGEQYF.